Shown below are 6 T cell receptor beta chains from a single sample sequenced in a study of response to subunit inactivated influenza vaccine. Using its own MiXCR run on the RT-PCR reads, TCRdb lists one record per CDR3 protein. The table has roughly 790,000 distinct CDR3 sequences, over 20% seen once; the top ten hold roughly 10%. This material consisted of PBMCs from blood, taken roughly 5 days after vaccination. These receptors were obtained from a man aged 50 to 59 who received an inactivated influenza vaccine.

The V call is TRBV15, the J call TRBJ2-1; 9 bases are a match to TRBD1. This CDR3 spans 17 amino acids. CDR1 is LNHNV and CDR2 is YYDKDF in the germline V gene (reference sequence). V dropped 1 base and J dropped 4; count of bases not matched to a gene: 8. The CDR3 sequence: CATSRADRGTLYNEQFF. The CDR3 nucleotides read TGTGCCACCAGCAGAGCCGACAGGGGGACCCTATACAATGAGCAGTTCTTC.

This clonotype has a count of ten or more. The gene calls are TRBV7-9 and TRBJ2-2, with a weak D call TRBD1 (5 bases). Trimming pared 6 bases from V and 6 bases from J, leaving 8 bases between. This CDR3 is built from 12 residues. Germline assignment: CDR1 SEHNR and CDR2 FQNEAQ (reference sequence). The CDR3 region is CASSWGAGELFF. CDR3 nucleotide sequence: TGTGCCAGCAGTTGGGGCGCCGGGGAGCTGTTTTTT.

J is TRBJ2-7 and V is TRBV20-1, with D unclear. The germline CDR1 and CDR2 sequences are DFQATT and SNEGSKA (reference sequence). This CDR3 region has 13 residues. V lost 3 bases to trimming and J lost 0 bases, with 9 bases between them. The CDR3 spells CSASRTTSYEQYF. The CDR3 coding sequence is TGCAGTGCTAGCCGAACTACCTCCTACGAGCAGTACTTC.

The V and J genes are TRBV25-1 and TRBJ2-7; TRBD2 aligns across 11 bases. The germline CDR1 and CDR2 sequences are MGHDK and SYGVNS. The CDR3 length is 15 residues. With 2 bases clipped from V and 3 bases from J, the junction kept 3 bases outside the gene matches. CDR3 amino acids: CASSERLAGFYEQYF. As DNA, the CDR3 is TGTGCCAGCAGTGAACGACTAGCGGGGTTCTACGAGCAGTACTTC.

The chain combines TRBV27 with TRBJ1-1, with D perhaps TRBD1 (6 bases). Germline-derived CDR1 and CDR2 are MNHEY and SMNVEV (reference sequence). V dropped 0 bases and J dropped 5 bases, with 16 bases sitting between them. The CDR3 is 16 residues long. CDR3 coding DNA: TGTGCCAGCAGTTTATCGAAGACAGGAGGAGGGACTGAAGCTTTCTTT. Amino acids: CASSLSKTGGGTEAFF.

The chain employs TRBV28 and TRBJ1-5; no reliable D call. The length of the CDR3 is 14 residues. Trimming removed 5 bases from V and 7 bases from J, with 15 bases in between. CDR1 MDHEN and CDR2 SYDVKM come from the germline V gene. The CDR3 bases are TGTGCCAGCAGTCCGACGGAGACTGCGCAGCCCCAGCATTTT. Its translation: CASSPTETAQPQHF.